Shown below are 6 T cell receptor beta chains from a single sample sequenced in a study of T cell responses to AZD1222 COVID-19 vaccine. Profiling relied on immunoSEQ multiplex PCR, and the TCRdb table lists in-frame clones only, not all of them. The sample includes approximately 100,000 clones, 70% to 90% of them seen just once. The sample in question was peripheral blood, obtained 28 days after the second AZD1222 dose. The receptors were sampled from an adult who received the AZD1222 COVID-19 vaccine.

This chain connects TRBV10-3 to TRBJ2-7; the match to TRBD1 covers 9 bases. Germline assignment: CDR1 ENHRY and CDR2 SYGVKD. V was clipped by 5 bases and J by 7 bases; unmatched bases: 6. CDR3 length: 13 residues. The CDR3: CAISTGGLIEQYF. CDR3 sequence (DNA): TGTGCCATCAGTACAGGGGGCCTCATTGAGCAGTACTTC.

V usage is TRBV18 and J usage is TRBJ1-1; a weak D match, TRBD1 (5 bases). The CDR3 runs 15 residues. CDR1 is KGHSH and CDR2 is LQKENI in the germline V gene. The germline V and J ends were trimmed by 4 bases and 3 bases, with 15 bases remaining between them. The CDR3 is CASSRSTQGDTEAFF. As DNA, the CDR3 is TGTGCCAGCTCACGTTCCACACAAGGGGACACTGAAGCTTTCTTT. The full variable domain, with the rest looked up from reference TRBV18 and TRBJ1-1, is NAGVMQNPRHLVRRRGQEARLRCSPMKGHSHVYWYRQLPEEGLKFMVYLQKENIIDESGMPKERFSAEFPKEGPSILRIQQVVRGDSAAYFCASSRSTQGDTEAFFGQGTRLTVV.

In nucleotides, the CDR3 is TGTGCCAGCAGCTTATTTACAGGGACAGAGACCCAGTACTTC. It is translated as CASSLFTGTETQYF. The chain employs TRBV7-2 and TRBJ2-5; D is possibly TRBD1 (6 bases). The CDR3 spans 14 residues. With 2 bases removed from V and 4 bases from J, the gap between germline ends came to 11 bases. Germline lookup yields CDR1 SGHTA and CDR2 FQGNSA.

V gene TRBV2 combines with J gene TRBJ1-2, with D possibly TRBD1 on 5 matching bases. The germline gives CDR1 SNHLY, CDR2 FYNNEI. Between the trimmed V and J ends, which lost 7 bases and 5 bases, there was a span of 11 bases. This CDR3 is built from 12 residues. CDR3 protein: CASTGDSYGYTF. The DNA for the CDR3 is TGTGCCAGCACTGGTGACAGTTATGGCTACACCTTC.

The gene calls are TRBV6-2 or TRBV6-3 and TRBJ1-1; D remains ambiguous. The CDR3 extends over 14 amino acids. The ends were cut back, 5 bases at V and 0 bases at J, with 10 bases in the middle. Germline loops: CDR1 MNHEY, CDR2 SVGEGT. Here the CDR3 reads CASSLISMNTEAFF. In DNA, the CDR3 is TGTGCCAGCAGTCTAATAAGCATGAACACTGAAGCTTTCTTT.

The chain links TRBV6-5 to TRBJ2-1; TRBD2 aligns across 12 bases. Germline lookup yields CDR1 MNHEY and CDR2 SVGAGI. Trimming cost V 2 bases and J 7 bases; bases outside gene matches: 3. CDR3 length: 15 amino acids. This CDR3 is CASSYETSGSNEQFF. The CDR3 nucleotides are TGTGCCAGCAGTTACGAGACTAGCGGGAGTAATGAGCAGTTCTTC.